A selection of T cell receptor beta chains follows, all from one sample in a study of blood T cells in healthy people across ages. MiXCR, applied by TCRdb to the 5' RACE reads, yields one record per CDR3 protein. Counted here are approximately 800,000 distinct CDR3 sequences, approximately 65% occurring once; the ten biggest clones make up about a quarter. The sample was blood. These receptors were obtained from a man in his thirties or forties in good health. Both conserved end residues are trimmed from each CDR3. A clone size is listed for some rows: how often the clone was seen (once, few, many), or a class if it is expanded.

CDR3aa,v_gene,abundance,len
ASSPTGTEQY,TRBV4-3,-,10
ASSAGYPGGDTQY,TRBV13,-,13
SVRARGDTDTQY,TRBV29-1,-,12
SARGQPRGQETQY,TRBV20-1,-,13
ASSLAGLRSGANVLT,TRBV27,few,15
ASSAGTGNNEQF,TRBV6-1,-,12
ASGLSPGMGNIQY,TRBV12-5,-,13
ASSSSGGARYGYT,TRBV7-2,-,13
SAPKQGSGANVLT,TRBV20-1,few,13
AISETGLDEKLF,TRBV10-3,few,12
ASSYQGGEGIQY,TRBV7-2,-,12
ASSDSGAIKSHGYT,TRBV7-9,few,14
ASSVAGTVSTDTQY,TRBV7-2,few,14
ASSPQRGGDTQY,TRBV12-3/TRBV12-4,-,12
ASSLEAGPYEQY,TRBV27,few,12
ASSHGEGSYGYT,TRBV4-3,many,12
ASSVGLGGETQF,TRBV9,-,12
ATRRTSRQAQY,TRBV12-3/TRBV12-4,-,11
ASSSSGTGVLGTEAF,TRBV4-2,-,15
ASTPRTGALNEQF,TRBV28,-,13
ASSQRTSGATAKNIQY,TRBV7-9,-,16
ASSLEQGDEQY,TRBV5-1,few,11
SAGGGRNNYGYT,TRBV20-1,-,12
ASSRTGQGYEQY,TRBV7-9,-,12
ASSQDVGTDPYEQY,TRBV3-1,-,14
ASSLAHGAGEQY,TRBV7-2,few,12
AIAGGASYEQY,TRBV28,-,11
ASSQDMQVRVLT,TRBV4-3,-,12
ASSSLTSGGTKETQY,TRBV6-6,-,15
ASSVDSRGSSYEQY,TRBV9,-,14
ASSQSSSSYEQY,TRBV4-3,-,12
AISPSTLGYEQY,TRBV10-3,-,12
ASSQARGGPATNEKLF,TRBV4-2,-,16
ASSSTWNTEAF,TRBV27,-,11
ASSPKGGVSPYEQY,TRBV5-6,-,14
SARDRGPSTDTQY,TRBV20-1,-,13
ASSFVGTSTDTQY,TRBV12-3/TRBV12-4,-,13
ASSYRRGGHYEQY,TRBV6-5,medium-sized,13
ASSYSHIAGVSYEQY,TRBV6-5,-,15
ASRKGTGFNQPQH,TRBV6-1,-,13
ATKGASYNEQY,TRBV15,-,11
ASSYSIQASERATQY,TRBV6-5,-,15
ASSLDPPGFERGGQY,TRBV7-2,-,15
ASSLGERGEQY,TRBV13,-,11
ASSLELAGAADTQY,TRBV13,-,14
ASKINIQY,TRBV2,-,8
ASSLAGRRNTEAF,TRBV7-2,-,13
ASSRSLKRDGYT,TRBV14,-,12
ASSTGLAGPNEQF,TRBV19,-,13
ASSHAGVDEQY,TRBV4-1,few,11
ASSYYQGGEQY,TRBV6-5,-,11
ASEKGTSGLNEQF,TRBV6-1,-,13
ASSQASVEGEKLF,TRBV4-2,-,13